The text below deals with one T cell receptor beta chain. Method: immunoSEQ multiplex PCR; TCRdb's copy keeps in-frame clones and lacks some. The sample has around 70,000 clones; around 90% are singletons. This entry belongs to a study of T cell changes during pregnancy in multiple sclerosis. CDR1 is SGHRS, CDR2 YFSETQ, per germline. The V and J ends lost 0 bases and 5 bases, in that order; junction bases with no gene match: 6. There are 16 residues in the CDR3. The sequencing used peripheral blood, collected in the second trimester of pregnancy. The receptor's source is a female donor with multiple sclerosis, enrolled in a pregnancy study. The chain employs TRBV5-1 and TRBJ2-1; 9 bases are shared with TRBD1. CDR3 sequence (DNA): TGCGCCAGCAGCTTGGCCGGGACAGGGATCAACAATGAGCAGTTCTTC. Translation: CASSLAGTGINNEQFF.